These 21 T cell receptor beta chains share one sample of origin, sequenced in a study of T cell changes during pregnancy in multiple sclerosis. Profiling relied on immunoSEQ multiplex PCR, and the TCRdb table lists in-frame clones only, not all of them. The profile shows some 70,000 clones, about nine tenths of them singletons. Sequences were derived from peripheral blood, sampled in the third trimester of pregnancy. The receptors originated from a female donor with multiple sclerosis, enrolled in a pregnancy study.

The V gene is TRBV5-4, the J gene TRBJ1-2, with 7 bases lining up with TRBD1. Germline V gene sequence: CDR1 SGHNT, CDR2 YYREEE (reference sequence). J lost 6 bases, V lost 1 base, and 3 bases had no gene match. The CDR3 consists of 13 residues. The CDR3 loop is CASSLIGGDGYTF. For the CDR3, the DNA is TGTGCCAGCAGCTTGATAGGGGGCGATGGCTACACCTTC.

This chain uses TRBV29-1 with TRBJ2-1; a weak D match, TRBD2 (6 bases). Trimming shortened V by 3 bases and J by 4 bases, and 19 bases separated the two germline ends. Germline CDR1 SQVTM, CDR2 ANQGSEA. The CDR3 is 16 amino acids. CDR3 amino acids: CSVEGSRAGIYNEQFF. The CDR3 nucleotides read TGCAGCGTTGAGGGGAGTAGGGCGGGAATTTACAATGAGCAGTTCTTC.

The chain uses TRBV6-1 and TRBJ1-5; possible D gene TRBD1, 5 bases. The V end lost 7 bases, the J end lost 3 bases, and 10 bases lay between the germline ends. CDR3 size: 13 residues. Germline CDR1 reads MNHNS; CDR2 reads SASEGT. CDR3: CASNRLNNQPQHF. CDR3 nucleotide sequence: TGTGCCAGCAACAGGCTTAACAATCAGCCCCAGCATTTT.

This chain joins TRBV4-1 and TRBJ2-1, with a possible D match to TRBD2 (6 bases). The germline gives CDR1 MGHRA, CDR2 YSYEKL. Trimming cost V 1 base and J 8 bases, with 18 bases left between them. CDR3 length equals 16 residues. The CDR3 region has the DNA TGCGCCAGCAGCCAAGGACTAACGGGACTCTTGGATGAGCAGTTCTTC. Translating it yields CASSQGLTGLLDEQFF.

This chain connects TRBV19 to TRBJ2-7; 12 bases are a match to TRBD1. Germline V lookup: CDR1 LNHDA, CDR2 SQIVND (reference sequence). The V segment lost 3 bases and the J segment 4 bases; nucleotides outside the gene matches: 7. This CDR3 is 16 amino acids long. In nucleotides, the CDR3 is TGTGCCAGTAGTATTGGGGGACAGGGGGCGCGATACGAGCAGTACTTC. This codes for CASSIGGQGARYEQYF.

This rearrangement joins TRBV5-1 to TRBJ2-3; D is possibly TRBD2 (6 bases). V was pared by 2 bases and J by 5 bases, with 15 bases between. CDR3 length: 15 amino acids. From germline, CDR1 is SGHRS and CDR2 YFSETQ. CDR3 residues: CASSFFSGGGDTQYF. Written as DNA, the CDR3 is TGCGCCAGCAGCTTCTTTAGCGGCGGCGGAGATACGCAGTATTTT.

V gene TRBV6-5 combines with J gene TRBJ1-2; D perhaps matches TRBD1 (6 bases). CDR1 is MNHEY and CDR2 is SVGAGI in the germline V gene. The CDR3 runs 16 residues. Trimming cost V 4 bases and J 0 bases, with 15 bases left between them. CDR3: CASSSGWTATNYGYTF. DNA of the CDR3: TGTGCCAGCAGTTCGGGGTGGACAGCCACTAACTATGGCTACACCTTC.

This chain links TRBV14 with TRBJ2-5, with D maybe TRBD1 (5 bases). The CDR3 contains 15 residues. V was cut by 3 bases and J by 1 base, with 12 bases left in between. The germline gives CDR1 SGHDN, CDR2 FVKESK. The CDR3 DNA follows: TGTGCCAGCAGCCATTCTGCAGGGTTCCAAGAGACCCAGTACTTC. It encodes CASSHSAGFQETQYF. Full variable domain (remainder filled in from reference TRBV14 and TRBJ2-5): EAGVTQFPSHSVIEKGQTVTLRCDPISGHDNLYWYRRVMGKEIKFLLHFVKESKQDESGMPNNRFLAERTGGTYSTLKVQPAELEDSGVYFCASSHSAGFQETQYFGPGTRLLVL.

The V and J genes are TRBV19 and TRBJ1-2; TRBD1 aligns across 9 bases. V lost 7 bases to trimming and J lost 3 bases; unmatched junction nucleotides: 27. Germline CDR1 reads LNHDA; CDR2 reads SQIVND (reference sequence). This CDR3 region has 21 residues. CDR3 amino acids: CASTLRGNILDRGGSDYGYTF. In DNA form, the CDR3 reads TGTGCCAGTACCCTAAGAGGAAATATATTGGACAGGGGTGGGAGTGACTATGGCTACACCTTC.

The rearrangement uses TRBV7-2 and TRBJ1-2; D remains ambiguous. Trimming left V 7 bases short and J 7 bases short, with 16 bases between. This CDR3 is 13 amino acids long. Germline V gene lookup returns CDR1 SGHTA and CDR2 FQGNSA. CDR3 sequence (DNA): TGTGCCAGCATTTTCCTTGCGACTAGTGGCTACACCTTC. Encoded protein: CASIFLATSGYTF.

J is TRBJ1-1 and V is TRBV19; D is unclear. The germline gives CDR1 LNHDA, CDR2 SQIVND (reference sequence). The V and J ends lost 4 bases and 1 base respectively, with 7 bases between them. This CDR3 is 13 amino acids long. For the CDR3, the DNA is TGTGCCAGTAGTACGGGAGGGAACACTGAAGCTTTCTTT. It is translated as CASSTGGNTEAFF.

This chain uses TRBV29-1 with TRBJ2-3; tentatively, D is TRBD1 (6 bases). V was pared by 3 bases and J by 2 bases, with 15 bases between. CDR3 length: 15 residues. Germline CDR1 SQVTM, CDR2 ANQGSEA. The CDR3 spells CSVDLQGQPTDTQYF. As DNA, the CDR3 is TGCAGCGTTGATTTACAGGGACAACCCACAGATACGCAGTATTTT.

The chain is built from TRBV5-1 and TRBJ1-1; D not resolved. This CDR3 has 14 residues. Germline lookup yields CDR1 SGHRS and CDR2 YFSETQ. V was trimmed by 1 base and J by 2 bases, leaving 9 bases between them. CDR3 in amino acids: CASSLQATNTEAFF. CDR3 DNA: TGCGCCAGCAGCTTGCAGGCTACAAACACTGAAGCTTTCTTT. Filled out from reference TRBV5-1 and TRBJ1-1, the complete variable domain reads KAGVTQTPRYLIKTRGQQVTLSCSPISGHRSVSWYQQTPGQGLQFLFEYFSETQRNKGNFPGRFSGRQFSNSRSEMNVSTLELGDSALYLCASSLQATNTEAFFGQGTRLTVV.

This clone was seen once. DNA for the CDR3: TGTGCCAGCAGCCAAGACGGAGCGGGAACCACCGGGGAGCTGTTTTTT. Protein sequence: CASSQDGAGTTGELFF. The chain recombines TRBV4-2 with TRBJ2-2, with TRBD2 matching over 7 bases. Germline CDR1 is LGHNA and CDR2 is YNFKEQ. There are 16 residues in the CDR3. V lost 0 bases, J lost 4 bases, and 5 bases stayed unmatched.

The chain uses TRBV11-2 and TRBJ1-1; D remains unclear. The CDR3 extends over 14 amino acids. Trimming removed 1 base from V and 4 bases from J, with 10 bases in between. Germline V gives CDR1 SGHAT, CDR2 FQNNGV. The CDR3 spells CASSLGRGSTEAFF. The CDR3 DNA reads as TGTGCCAGCAGCTTAGGTCGAGGAAGCACTGAAGCTTTCTTT.

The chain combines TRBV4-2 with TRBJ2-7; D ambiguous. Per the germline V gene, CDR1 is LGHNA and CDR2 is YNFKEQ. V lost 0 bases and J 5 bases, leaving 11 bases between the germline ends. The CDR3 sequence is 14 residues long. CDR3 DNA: TGTGCCAGCAGCCAAGATCTCGGGTCCCACGAGCAGTACTTC. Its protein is CASSQDLGSHEQYF.

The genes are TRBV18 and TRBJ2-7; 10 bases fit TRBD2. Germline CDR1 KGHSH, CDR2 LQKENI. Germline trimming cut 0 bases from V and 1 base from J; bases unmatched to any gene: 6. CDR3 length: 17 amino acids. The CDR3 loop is CASSPPGVAGGSYEQYF. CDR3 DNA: TGTGCCAGCTCACCACCAGGGGTAGCGGGGGGTTCCTACGAGCAGTACTTC.

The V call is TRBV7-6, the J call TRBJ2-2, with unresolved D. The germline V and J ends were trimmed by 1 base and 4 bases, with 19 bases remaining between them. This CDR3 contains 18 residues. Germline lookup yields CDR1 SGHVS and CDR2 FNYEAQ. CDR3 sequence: CASSLEGSGSRVTGELFF. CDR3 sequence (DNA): TGTGCCAGCAGCTTAGAAGGTTCCGGCTCCCGGGTCACCGGGGAGCTGTTTTTT.

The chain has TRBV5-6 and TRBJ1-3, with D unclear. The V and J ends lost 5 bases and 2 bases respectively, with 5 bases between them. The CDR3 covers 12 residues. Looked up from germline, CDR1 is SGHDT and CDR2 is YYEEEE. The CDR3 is CASSLAGNTIYF. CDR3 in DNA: TGTGCCAGCAGTTTAGCTGGAAACACCATATATTTT.

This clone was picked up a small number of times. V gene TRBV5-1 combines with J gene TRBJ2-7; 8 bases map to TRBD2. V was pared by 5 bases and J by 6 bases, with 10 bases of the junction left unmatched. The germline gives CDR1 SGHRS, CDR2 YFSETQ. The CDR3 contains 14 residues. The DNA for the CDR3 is TGCGCCAGCAGTATAGGACTAGCAGTCTCCGAGCAGTACTTC. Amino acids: CASSIGLAVSEQYF. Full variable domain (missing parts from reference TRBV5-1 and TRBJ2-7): KAGVTQTPRYLIKTRGQQVTLSCSPISGHRSVSWYQQTPGQGLQFLFEYFSETQRNKGNFPGRFSGRQFSNSRSEMNVSTLELGDSALYLCASSIGLAVSEQYFGPGTRLTVT.

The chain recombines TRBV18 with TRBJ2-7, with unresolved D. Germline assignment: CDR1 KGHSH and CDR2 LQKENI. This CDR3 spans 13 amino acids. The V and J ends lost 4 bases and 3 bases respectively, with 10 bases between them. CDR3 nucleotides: TGTGCCAGCTCACTTAGTGCCGGCTACGAGCAGTACTTC. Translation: CASSLSAGYEQYF.